This TCR beta chain came from a study of T cell responses to AZD1222 COVID-19 vaccine. For the study at large: Pooled samples include second doses given at about 4 or 12 weeks. Findings and caveats of the study: There were mostly white British donors and more females than males, and clonal diversity was possibly underestimated. Following two doses of AZD1222, Spike-specific TCR breadth and depth rose.

A note on this clone: Its antigen is not identified.

Clones were read by immunoSEQ multiplex PCR, and TCRdb kept only the in-frame ones, dropping some. The sample carries around 140,000 clones, approximately 83% recorded once. Deletions cut 0 bases from V and 2 bases from J, with 12 bases between. Germline CDR1 reads WSHSY; CDR2 reads SAAADI. This CDR3 has 16 residues. The V gene is TRBV10-2, the J gene TRBJ2-3; D assignment may be TRBD1 or TRBD2 (5 bases each). Specimen: peripheral blood, collected on day 0 of AZD1222 vaccination. This clonotype was sampled from an adult in good health. CDR3 coding DNA: TGCGCCAGCAGTGAGTCGTTTCGGGGCCTCACAGATACGCAGTATTTT. Its protein is CASSESFRGLTDTQYF.